This entry lists 20 T cell receptor beta chains sequenced from one sample in a study of T cell repertoires in cytomegalovirus infection. In TCRdb, the reads were re-called with MiXCR into one record per CDR3 protein. Of 130,000 or so distinct CDR3 sequences in the sample, roughly 6% were seen once. The specimen sequenced was PBMCs. The receptors shown here come from a human donor in good health (CMV status not recorded). Some clones in this sample may be carry-over from other donors' samples.

The DNA for the CDR3 is TGCGCCAGCAGCCAAGATGAGGGATGGGGCTCCTACAATGAGCAGTTCTTC. Its translation: CASSQDEGWGSYNEQFF. This chain uses TRBV4-1 with TRBJ2-1; tentatively, D is TRBD2 (5 bases). Trimming took off 0 bases at V and 0 bases at J, with 12 bases between the two ends. Germline V lookup: CDR1 MGHRA, CDR2 YSYEKL. This CDR3 comprises 17 residues.

This clonotype was recorded many times. The V and J genes are TRBV7-9 and TRBJ1-5, with 8 nucleotides matching TRBD1. From germline, CDR1 is SEHNR and CDR2 FQNEAQ (reference sequence). CDR3 length: 17 amino acids. The V and J ends lost 1 base and 5 bases, in that order; junction bases with no gene match: 10. CDR3 DNA: TGTGCCAGCAGCTTAGAGGCAGGGGGCGGTGCGGATCAGCCCCAGCATTTT. Protein product: CASSLEAGGGADQPQHF.

Of note for this clonotype: This may stem from a read error, because a much larger clone lies one nucleotide away. The chain uses TRBV7-2 and TRBJ2-7, with D unresolved. V was cut by 4 bases and J by 3 bases, with 10 bases left in between. This CDR3 is built from 13 residues. Germline V gene lookup returns CDR1 SGHTA and CDR2 FQGNSA. The DNA for the CDR3 is TGTGCCAGCAGCTCAAATTTTATCTACGAGCAGTACTTC. This codes for CASSSNFIYEQYF.

The table lists this clonotype with many counts. The chain couples TRBV28 to TRBJ2-5; 9 bases align to TRBD1. The CDR3 consists of 16 residues. The germline gives CDR1 MDHEN, CDR2 SYDVKM. Unmatched junction bases numbered 6, after V lost 4 bases and J lost 0 bases. The CDR3 DNA reads as TGTGCCAGCAGTTCGTCCGGGACAGGGTACCAAGAGACCCAGTACTTC. Amino acids: CASSSSGTGYQETQYF.

This clonotype came up many times. V and J are TRBV7-2 and TRBJ2-1; possibly TRBD2 for D (6 bases). Per the germline V gene, CDR1 is SGHTA and CDR2 is FQGNSA. The CDR3 is made up of 13 amino acids. Between the trimmed V and J ends, which lost 0 bases and 15 bases, there was a span of 15 bases. CDR3 nucleotide sequence: TGTGCCAGCAGCTTAGCGGGGAGCGGAGGGGCGTTCTTC. It encodes CASSLAGSGGAFF.

The table lists this clonotype with many counts. The V and J genes are TRBV7-8 and TRBJ1-3; 8 nucleotides match TRBD1. Germline-derived CDR1 and CDR2 are SGHVS and FQNEAQ. The CDR3 loop spans 15 amino acids. The junction had 5 bases not matched to a gene; V was cut back by 6 bases and J by 1 base. The CDR3 spells CASRPGQVSGNTIYF. DNA of the CDR3: TGTGCCAGCAGGCCGGGACAGGTGTCTGGAAACACCATATATTTT. Full variable domain (remainder filled in from reference TRBV7-8 and TRBJ1-3): GAGVSQSPRYKVAKRGQDVALRCDPISGHVSLFWYQQALGQGPEFLTYFQNEAQLDKSGLPSDRFFAERPEGSVSTLKIQRTQQEDSAVYLCASRPGQVSGNTIYFGEGSWLTVV.

Only a few counts were recorded for this clonotype. This chain links TRBV6-2 or TRBV6-3 with TRBJ1-5; weak D call: TRBD1 (5 bases). The V gene's germline CDR1 is MNHEY and CDR2 SVGEGT. Trimming cost V 5 bases and J 5 bases, with 16 bases left between them. This CDR3 is built from 15 residues. The CDR3 DNA is TGTGCCAGCAGTCAGGGCCTTACCATGGATCAGCCCCAGCATTTT. Protein product: CASSQGLTMDQPQHF.

This clonotype was counted many times. The CDR3 nucleotides read TGTGCCAGCAGCTTAGGACAGAATAATGAAAAACTGTTTTTT. It specifies CASSLGQNNEKLFF. This rearrangement joins TRBV7-2 to TRBJ1-4; D may be TRBD1 (5 bases). CDR1 and CDR2 (germline): SGHTA, FQGNSA. Trimming left V 1 base short and J 4 bases short, with 7 bases between. The CDR3 has 14 residues. The variable domain in full, completed from reference TRBV7-2 and TRBJ1-4, reads GAGVSQSPSNKVTEKGKDVELRCDPISGHTALYWYRQSLGQGLEFLIYFQGNSAPDKSGLPSDRFSAERTGGSVSTLTIQRTQQEDSAVYLCASSLGQNNEKLFFGSGTQLSVL.

This clonotype was seen ten or more times. This chain joins TRBV10-3 and TRBJ1-1, with D maybe TRBD1 (6 bases). With 0 bases removed from V and 1 base from J, the gap between germline ends came to 12 bases. This CDR3 is built from 16 residues. Per the germline V gene, CDR1 is ENHRY and CDR2 is SYGVKD. The CDR3 region has the DNA TGTGCCATCAGTGAGTCGATAAACAGGGCGAACACTGAAGCTTTCTTT. Its translation: CAISESINRANTEAFF.

The chain couples TRBV20-1 to TRBJ2-1, with D maybe TRBD1 (5 bases). V lost 3 bases to trimming and J lost 5 bases, with 8 bases between them. Germline-derived CDR1 and CDR2 are DFQATT and SNEGSKA (reference sequence). The length of the CDR3 is 12 residues. For the CDR3, the DNA is TGCAGTGCTAGGGCGGACAACAATGAGCAGTTCTTC. Its protein is CSARADNNEQFF.

This clonotype was detected ten times or more. The CDR3: CASSSSGASYEQYF. CDR3 DNA sequence: TGTGCCAGTAGTTCTAGCGGGGCCTCCTACGAGCAGTACTTC. The rearrangement links TRBV19 to TRBJ2-7, with TRBD2 identical over 9 bases. Germline lookup yields CDR1 LNHDA and CDR2 SQIVND (reference sequence). V shed 5 bases, J shed 0 bases, and the junction held 2 bases outside the gene matches. The CDR3 contains 14 residues.

There are many counts of this clonotype. The V and J genes are TRBV20-1 and TRBJ1-1; 11 bases match TRBD1. The CDR3 runs 14 residues. V was pared by 3 bases and J by 6 bases, with 6 bases of the junction left unmatched. CDR1 and CDR2 (germline): DFQATT, SNEGSKA (reference sequence). The CDR3 bases are TGCAGTGCTAGGGTGGGACAGGGGGTCCCTGAAGCTTTCTTT. Residues: CSARVGQGVPEAFF.

This clonotype was counted at least ten times. The chain is built from TRBV7-8 and TRBJ2-5; 7 positions match TRBD2. After removal of 5 bases from V and 0 bases from J, the junction contained 6 bases not matched to a gene. The CDR3 length is 15 residues. The germline V gene encodes CDR1 SGHVS and CDR2 FQNEAQ. CDR3 sequence (DNA): TGTGCCAGCAGCGGGCGGGAGTACGACCAAGAGACCCAGTACTTC. Amino acids: CASSGREYDQETQYF.

The sample holds many counts of this clonotype. This chain connects TRBV7-8 to TRBJ2-7, with 9 bases matching TRBD1. Germline CDR1 SGHVS, CDR2 FQNEAQ. V lost 0 bases, J lost 2 bases, and 8 bases stayed unmatched. The CDR3 is made up of 17 amino acids. CDR3 sequence reads: CASSLALQGAGTYEQYF. In DNA form, the CDR3 reads TGTGCCAGCAGCTTAGCCCTACAGGGGGCGGGGACCTACGAGCAGTACTTC.

This clonotype was found many times. The chain couples TRBV7-8 to TRBJ2-2, with TRBD1 as a possible D gene (5 bases). The CDR3 runs to 14 residues. In germline, CDR1 is SGHVS, CDR2 FQNEAQ. The V end lost 7 bases, the J end lost 5 bases, and 14 bases lay between the germline ends. The CDR3 coding sequence is TGTGCCAGCACCGCTTATCCAGGGACCGGGGAGCTGTTTTTT. Translating gives CASTAYPGTGELFF.

The chain couples TRBV28 to TRBJ1-1, with D unresolved. Trimming cost V 5 bases and J 4 bases, with 8 bases left between them. The CDR3 runs to 12 residues. Germline CDR1 reads MDHEN; CDR2 reads SYDVKM. CDR3: CASSVGSTEAFF. The CDR3 region has the DNA TGTGCCAGCAGTGTAGGCAGCACTGAAGCTTTCTTT.

V usage is TRBV5-1 and J usage is TRBJ2-5, with a weak D call TRBD2 (6 bases). Deletions cut 0 bases from V and 2 bases from J, with 14 bases between. In germline, CDR1 is SGHRS, CDR2 YFSETQ. The CDR3 has 16 residues. The DNA of the CDR3 is TGCGCCAGCAGCTTGGGGACCGGGGGTTTACAAGAGACCCAGTACTTC. Translated, it gives CASSLGTGGLQETQYF.

This clonotype was seen many times. CDR3 loop: CSARTWGGDNYGYTF. CDR3 coding DNA: TGCAGTGCCCGAACGTGGGGAGGTGATAACTATGGCTACACCTTC. This chain links TRBV20-1 with TRBJ1-2; no clear D. Germline values: CDR1 DFQATT, CDR2 SNEGSKA (reference sequence). Trimming took 6 bases from V and 1 from J, leaving 18 bases between them. The CDR3 spans 15 residues.

This clonotype has just a few counts. The chain is built from TRBV29-1 and TRBJ2-7; D is possibly TRBD1 or TRBD2 (5 bases each). The CDR3 is made up of 13 amino acids. With 4 bases removed from V and 4 bases from J, the gap between germline ends came to 14 bases. The germline gives CDR1 SQVTM, CDR2 ANQGSEA. In DNA form, the CDR3 reads TGCAGCGTTGGGTTGGGGGTCTCGTACGAGCAGTACTTC. It codes for CSVGLGVSYEQYF.

This clonotype was detected only a few times. This chain joins TRBV6-2 or TRBV6-3 and TRBJ1-4, with unresolved D. CDR1 and CDR2 from the germline V gene are MNHEY and SVGEGT. Trimming removed 10 bases from V and 8 bases from J, with 23 bases in between. The CDR3 is made up of 15 amino acids. CDR3 region: CATKKADYPFEKLFF. The CDR3 DNA follows: TGTGCCACCAAGAAGGCGGACTACCCCTTCGAAAAACTGTTTTTT.